This TCR beta chain came from a study of CD8 T cells in ankylosing spondylitis. The study, taken as a whole, reports: Ankylosing spondylitis blood seemed to carry a telltale TCR beta motif made of about 8 highly homologous variants.

To note about this clonotype: What it recognizes is unknown.

CDR3 length: 14 residues. Trimming took 6 bases from V and 0 from J, leaving 6 bases between them. Germline V gene lookup returns CDR1 ENHRY and CDR2 SYGVKD. TCRdb processed the 5' RACE reads anew with MiXCR; each CDR3 protein has one entry. Of just over 300,000 distinct CDR3 sequences in the sample, around 21% were seen once. This chain connects TRBV10-3 to TRBJ2-6; the D gene is possibly TRBD2 (6 bases). Sequencing used blood, either unsorted or a sorted T cell fraction (not recorded which). The receptor comes from a female donor with ankylosing spondylitis or in good health (not recorded which). In nucleotides, the CDR3 is TGTGCCATCAGGCGGGACTCTGGGGCCAACGTCCTGACTTTC. Protein: CAIRRDSGANVLTF.